These 7 T cell receptor beta chains were all obtained from the same sample, sequenced in a study of OX40 agonist ivuxolimab in advanced cancers. TCRdb keeps only in-frame clones here, not all; method: immunoSEQ multiplex PCR. The table records 85,000 to 100,000 clones, over 75% of them present only once. Here the sequenced sample was CD4+ or CD8+ T cells sorted from blood, taken in a trial of the OX40 agonist ivuxolimab. All receptors come from an adult with an advanced solid tumor such as melanoma, head and neck, liver or kidney cancer.

This chain uses TRBV4-3 with TRBJ2-7; TRBD1 matches 7 bases. This CDR3 is 16 amino acids long. CDR1 and CDR2 (germline): LGHNA, YSLEER. Trimming removed 3 bases from V and 3 bases from J; junction bases left unmatched: 11. The CDR3 sequence is CASSQTGTAPLYEQYF. The CDR3 DNA reads as TGCGCCAGCAGCCAGACCGGGACAGCCCCCCTCTACGAGCAGTACTTC.

The genes are TRBV7-3 and TRBJ2-1, with TRBD1 matching 12 bases. J was trimmed by 5 bases and V by 5 bases; bases with no gene match: 4. The CDR3 consists of 15 residues. From germline, CDR1 is SGHTA and CDR2 FQGTGA. CDR3 nucleotides: TGTGCCAGCAGCCTCGGGACAGGGGGCCACAATGAGCAGTTCTTC. It translates to CASSLGTGGHNEQFF.

The chain links TRBV4-3 to TRBJ2-5; D possibly corresponds to TRBD2 (6 bases). The CDR3 consists of 16 residues. Germline CDR1 reads LGHNA; CDR2 reads YSLEER. The V gene lost 3 bases and the J gene lost 4 bases, with 18 bases spanning the gap. Here the CDR3 reads CASSQIHGSGGETQYF. CDR3 DNA sequence: TGCGCCAGCAGCCAGATTCACGGGAGTGGGGGAGAGACCCAGTACTTC.

The chain couples TRBV5-1 to TRBJ2-3; no clear D gene. From germline, CDR1 is SGHRS and CDR2 YFSETQ. The CDR3 extends over 14 amino acids. The ends were cut back, 4 bases at V and 3 bases at J, with 12 bases in the middle. The chain's CDR3 is CASSPTPATDTQYF. CDR3 coding DNA: TGCGCCAGCAGCCCGACGCCAGCTACAGATACGCAGTATTTT.

In this sample, this clone turned up a few times. This sequence joins TRBV5-1 and TRBJ1-1; D ambiguous. There are 16 residues in the CDR3. Germline CDR1 SGHRS, CDR2 YFSETQ. The germline V and J ends were trimmed by 0 bases and 0 bases, with 12 bases remaining between them. The DNA of the CDR3 is TGCGCCAGCAGCTTGGCCGTTGATCCCATGAACACTGAAGCTTTCTTT. Its translation: CASSLAVDPMNTEAFF. Complete variable domain (other parts from reference TRBV5-1 and TRBJ1-1): KAGVTQTPRYLIKTRGQQVTLSCSPISGHRSVSWYQQTPGQGLQFLFEYFSETQRNKGNFPGRFSGRQFSNSRSEMNVSTLELGDSALYLCASSLAVDPMNTEAFFGQGTRLTVV.

This clone was seen once. The chain couples TRBV18 to TRBJ1-2; 7 bases agree with TRBD1. V shed 3 bases, J shed 6 bases, and the junction held 4 bases outside the gene matches. The CDR3 has 13 residues. CDR1 and CDR2 (germline): KGHSH, LQKENI. CDR3 region: CASSPRQGDGYTF. The CDR3, as DNA: TGTGCCAGCTCACCTCGACAGGGCGATGGCTACACCTTC.

The V call is TRBV28, the J call TRBJ1-4; unclear D gene. The V gene lost 8 bases and the J gene lost 8 bases, with 12 bases spanning the gap. This CDR3 is built from 12 residues. Looked up from germline, CDR1 is MDHEN and CDR2 is SYDVKM. CDR3 bases: TGTGCCAGCTCGAGGGCAAGCGAAAAACTGTTTTTT. Its translation: CASSRASEKLFF.